This section outlines one T cell receptor (beta chain) sequence together with its context. The sample is drawn from a study of graft-versus-host responses after intestinal transplantation. On the study more broadly: Recipients were all induced with anti-thymocyte globulin, then given tacrolimus and steroids for around three years.

The CDR3 sequence is 16 residues long. After removal of 6 bases from V and 0 bases from J, the junction contained 11 bases not matched to a gene. The germline CDR1 and CDR2 sequences are SGHAT and FQNNGV. Data came from immunoSEQ multiplex PCR; TCRdb stores just in-frame clones and leaves some out. The table lists 35,000 to 50,000 clones, about 95% of them singletons, with around 1.6% in the top ten. The specimen comprised PBMCs, sampled approximately 350 days after intestinal transplant. This receptor was obtained from a human patient who received an intestinal transplant, so some T cells may come from the graft donor. The chain uses TRBV11-2 and TRBJ2-7, with 7 bases that match TRBD2. The CDR3 DNA follows: TGTGCCAGCAGATTCAGGGAGGGGTTGAGCTCCTACGAGCAGTACTTC. Amino acids: CASRFREGLSSYEQYF.